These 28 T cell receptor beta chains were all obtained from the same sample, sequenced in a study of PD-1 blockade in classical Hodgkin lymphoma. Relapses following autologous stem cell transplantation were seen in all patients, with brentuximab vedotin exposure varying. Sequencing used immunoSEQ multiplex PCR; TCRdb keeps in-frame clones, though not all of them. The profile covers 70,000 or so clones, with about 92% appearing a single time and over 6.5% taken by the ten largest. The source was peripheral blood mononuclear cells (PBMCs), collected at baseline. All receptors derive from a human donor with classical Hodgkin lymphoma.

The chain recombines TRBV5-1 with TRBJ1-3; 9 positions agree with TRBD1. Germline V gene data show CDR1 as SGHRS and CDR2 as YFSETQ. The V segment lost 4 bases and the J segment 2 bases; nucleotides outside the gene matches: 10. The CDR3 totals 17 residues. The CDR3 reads CASSPNQQGAAGNTIYF. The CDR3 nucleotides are TGCGCCAGCAGCCCCAACCAACAGGGGGCGGCTGGAAACACCATATATTTT.

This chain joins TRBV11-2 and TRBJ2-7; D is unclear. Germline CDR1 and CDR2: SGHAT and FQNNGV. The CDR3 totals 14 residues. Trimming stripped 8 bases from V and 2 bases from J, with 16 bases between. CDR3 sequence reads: CASRQRGKAYEQYF. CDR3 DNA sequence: TGTGCCAGCCGCCAGCGTGGAAAGGCCTACGAGCAGTACTTC.

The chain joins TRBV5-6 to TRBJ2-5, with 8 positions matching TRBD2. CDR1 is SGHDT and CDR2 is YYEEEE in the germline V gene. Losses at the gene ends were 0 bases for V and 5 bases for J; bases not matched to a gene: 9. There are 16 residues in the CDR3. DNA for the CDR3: TGTGCCAGCAGCTTGGGTGGGCTAGCGGGTGTTGAGACCCAGTACTTC. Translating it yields CASSLGGLAGVETQYF.

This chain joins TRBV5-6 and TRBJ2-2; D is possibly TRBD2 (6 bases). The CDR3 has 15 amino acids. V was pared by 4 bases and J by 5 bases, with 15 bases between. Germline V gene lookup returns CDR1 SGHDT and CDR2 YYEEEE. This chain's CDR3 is CASSLTGTETGELFF. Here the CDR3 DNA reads TGTGCCAGCAGCCTCACCGGGACTGAGACCGGGGAGCTGTTTTTT.

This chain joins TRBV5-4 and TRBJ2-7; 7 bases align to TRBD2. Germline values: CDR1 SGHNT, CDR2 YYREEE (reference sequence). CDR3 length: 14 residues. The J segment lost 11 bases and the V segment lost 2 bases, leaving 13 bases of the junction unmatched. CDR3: CASSFGAGLAAEYF. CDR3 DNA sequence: TGTGCCAGCAGCTTCGGAGCGGGATTGGCCGCGGAGTACTTC.

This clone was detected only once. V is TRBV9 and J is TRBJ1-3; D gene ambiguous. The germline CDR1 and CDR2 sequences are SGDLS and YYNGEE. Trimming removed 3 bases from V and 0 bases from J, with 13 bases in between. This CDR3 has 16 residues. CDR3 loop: CASSAASIISGNTIYF. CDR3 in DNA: TGTGCCAGCAGCGCGGCAAGCATTATCTCTGGAAACACCATATATTTT.

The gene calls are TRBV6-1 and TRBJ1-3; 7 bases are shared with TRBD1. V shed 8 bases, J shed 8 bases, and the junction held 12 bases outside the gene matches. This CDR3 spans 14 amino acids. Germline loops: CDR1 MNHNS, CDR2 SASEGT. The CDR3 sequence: CASVQGPTVDTIYF. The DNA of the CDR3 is TGTGCCAGCGTACAGGGGCCCACGGTAGACACCATATATTTT.

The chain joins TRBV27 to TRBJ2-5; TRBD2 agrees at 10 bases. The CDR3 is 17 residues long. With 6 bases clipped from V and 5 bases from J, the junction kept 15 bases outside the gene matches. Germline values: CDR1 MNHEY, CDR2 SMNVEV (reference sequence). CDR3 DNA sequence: TGTGCCAGCAGCCCCCTATTTACTAGCGGGATTGGGGAGACCCAGTACTTC. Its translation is CASSPLFTSGIGETQYF.

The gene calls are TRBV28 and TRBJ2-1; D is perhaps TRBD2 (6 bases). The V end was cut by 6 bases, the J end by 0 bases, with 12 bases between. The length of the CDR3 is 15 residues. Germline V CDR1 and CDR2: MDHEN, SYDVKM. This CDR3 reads CASRTGLNSYNEQFF. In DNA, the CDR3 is TGTGCCAGCAGAACTGGACTAAACTCCTACAATGAGCAGTTCTTC.

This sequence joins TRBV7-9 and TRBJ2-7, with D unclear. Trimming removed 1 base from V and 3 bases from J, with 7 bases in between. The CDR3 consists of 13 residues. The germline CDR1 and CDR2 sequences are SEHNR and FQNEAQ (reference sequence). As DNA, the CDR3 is TGTGCCAGCAGCTTAGGGGAAAACTACGAGCAGTACTTC. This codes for CASSLGENYEQYF.

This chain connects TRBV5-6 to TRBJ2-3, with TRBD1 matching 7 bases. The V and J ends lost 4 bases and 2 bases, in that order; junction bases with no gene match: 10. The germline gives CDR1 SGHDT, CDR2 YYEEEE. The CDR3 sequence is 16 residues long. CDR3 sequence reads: CASSLGQNTYTDTQYF. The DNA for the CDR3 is TGTGCCAGCAGCCTGGGACAGAACACTTACACAGATACGCAGTATTTT.

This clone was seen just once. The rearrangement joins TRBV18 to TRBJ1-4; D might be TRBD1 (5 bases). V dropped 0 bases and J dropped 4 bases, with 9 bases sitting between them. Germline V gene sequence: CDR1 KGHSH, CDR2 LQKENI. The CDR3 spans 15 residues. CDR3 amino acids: CASSPPGAGNEKLFF. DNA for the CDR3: TGTGCCAGCTCACCACCCGGGGCGGGTAATGAAAAACTGTTTTTT. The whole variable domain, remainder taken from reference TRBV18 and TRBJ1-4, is NAGVMQNPRHLVRRRGQEARLRCSPMKGHSHVYWYRQLPEEGLKFMVYLQKENIIDESGMPKERFSAEFPKEGPSILRIQQVVRGDSAAYFCASSPPGAGNEKLFFGSGTQLSVL.

The CDR3 coding sequence is TGTGCCAGCAGCTGGGGACAGAACACCGGGGAGCTGTTTTTT. Its translation: CASSWGQNTGELFF. The chain is built from TRBV7-3 and TRBJ2-2; D is perhaps TRBD1 (6 bases). Trimming took 4 bases from V and 1 from J, leaving 7 bases between them. Per the germline V gene, CDR1 is SGHTA and CDR2 is FQGTGA. The CDR3 is made up of 14 amino acids.

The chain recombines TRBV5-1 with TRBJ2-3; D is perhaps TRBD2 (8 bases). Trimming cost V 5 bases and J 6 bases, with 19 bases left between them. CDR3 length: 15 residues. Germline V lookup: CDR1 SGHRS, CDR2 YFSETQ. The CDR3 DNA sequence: TGCGCCAGCAGAAATTTGGGACTAGGGGGCGATACGCAGTATTTT. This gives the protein CASRNLGLGGDTQYF. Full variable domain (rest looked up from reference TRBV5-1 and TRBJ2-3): KAGVTQTPRYLIKTRGQQVTLSCSPISGHRSVSWYQQTPGQGLQFLFEYFSETQRNKGNFPGRFSGRQFSNSRSEMNVSTLELGDSALYLCASRNLGLGGDTQYFGPGTRLTVL.

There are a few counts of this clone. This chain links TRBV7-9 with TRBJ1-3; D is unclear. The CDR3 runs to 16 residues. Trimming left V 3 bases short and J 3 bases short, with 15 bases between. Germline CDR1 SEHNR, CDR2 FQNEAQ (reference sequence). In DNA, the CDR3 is TGTGCCAGCAGCTTTAGGTCGGCCGACTATGGAAACACCATATATTTT. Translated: CASSFRSADYGNTIYF.

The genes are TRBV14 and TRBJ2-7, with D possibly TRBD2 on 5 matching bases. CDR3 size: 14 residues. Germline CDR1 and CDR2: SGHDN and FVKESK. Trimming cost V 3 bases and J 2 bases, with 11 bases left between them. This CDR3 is CASSHGDGTYEQYF. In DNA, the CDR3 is TGTGCCAGCAGCCACGGGGATGGGACCTACGAGCAGTACTTC.

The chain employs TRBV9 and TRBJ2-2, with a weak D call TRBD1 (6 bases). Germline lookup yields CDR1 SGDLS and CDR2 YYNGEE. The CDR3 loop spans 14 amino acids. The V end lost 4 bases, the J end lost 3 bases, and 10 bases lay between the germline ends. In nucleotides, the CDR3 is TGTGCCAGCAGCCCCGAGGGGGACACCGGGGAGCTGTTTTTT. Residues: CASSPEGDTGELFF.

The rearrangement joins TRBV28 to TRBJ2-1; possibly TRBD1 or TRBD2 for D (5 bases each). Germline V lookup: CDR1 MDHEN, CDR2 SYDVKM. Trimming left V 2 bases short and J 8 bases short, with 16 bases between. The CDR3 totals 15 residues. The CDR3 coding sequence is TGTGCCAGCAGTTTAGGGACCCGCGATTGGGATGAGCAGTTCTTC. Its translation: CASSLGTRDWDEQFF.

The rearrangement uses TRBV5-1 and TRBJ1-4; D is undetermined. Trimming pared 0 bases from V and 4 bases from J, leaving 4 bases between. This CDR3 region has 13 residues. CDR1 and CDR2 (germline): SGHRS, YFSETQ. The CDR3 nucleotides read TGCGCCAGCAGCTTGGTTTATAATGAAAAACTGTTTTTT. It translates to CASSLVYNEKLFF.

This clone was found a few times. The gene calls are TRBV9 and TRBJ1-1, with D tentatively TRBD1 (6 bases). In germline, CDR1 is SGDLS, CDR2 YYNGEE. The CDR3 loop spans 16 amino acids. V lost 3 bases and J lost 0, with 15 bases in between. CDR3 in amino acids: CASSETGEGMNTEAFF. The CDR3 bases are TGTGCCAGCAGCGAGACAGGAGAAGGAATGAACACTGAAGCTTTCTTT.

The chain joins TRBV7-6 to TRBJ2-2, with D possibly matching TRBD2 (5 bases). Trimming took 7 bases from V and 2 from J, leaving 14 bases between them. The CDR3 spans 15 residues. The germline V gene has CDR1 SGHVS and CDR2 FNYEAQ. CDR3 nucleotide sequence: TGTGCCAGCACCCAGGACTTCCCAAACACCGGGGAGCTGTTTTTT. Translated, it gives CASTQDFPNTGELFF.

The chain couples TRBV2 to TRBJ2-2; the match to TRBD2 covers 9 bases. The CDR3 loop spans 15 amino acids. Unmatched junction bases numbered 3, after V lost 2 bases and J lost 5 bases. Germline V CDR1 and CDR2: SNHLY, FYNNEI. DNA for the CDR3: TGTGCCAGCAGTGAATTGCTAGCGGGAACCGGGGAGCTGTTTTTT. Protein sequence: CASSELLAGTGELFF.

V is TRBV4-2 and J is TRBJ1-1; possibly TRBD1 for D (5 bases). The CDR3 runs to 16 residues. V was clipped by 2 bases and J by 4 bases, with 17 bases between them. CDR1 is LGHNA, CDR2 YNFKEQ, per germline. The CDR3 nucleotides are TGTGCCAGCAGCCAACGTGGCCGGGACGGACTCACTGAAGCTTTCTTT. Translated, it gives CASSQRGRDGLTEAFF.

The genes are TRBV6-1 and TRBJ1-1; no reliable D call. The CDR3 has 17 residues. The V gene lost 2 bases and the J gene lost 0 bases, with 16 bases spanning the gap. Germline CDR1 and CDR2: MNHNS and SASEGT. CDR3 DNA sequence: TGTGCCAGCAGTGAATGGCTTGGGGATACAATGAACACTGAAGCTTTCTTT. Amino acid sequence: CASSEWLGDTMNTEAFF.

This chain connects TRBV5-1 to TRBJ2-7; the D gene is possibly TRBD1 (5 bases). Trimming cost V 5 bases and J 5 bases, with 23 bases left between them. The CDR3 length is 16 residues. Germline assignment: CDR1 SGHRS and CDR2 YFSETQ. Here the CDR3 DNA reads TGCGCCAGCAGACTCCGAACAGGACAAACCCCCCACGAGCAGTACTTC. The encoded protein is CASRLRTGQTPHEQYF.

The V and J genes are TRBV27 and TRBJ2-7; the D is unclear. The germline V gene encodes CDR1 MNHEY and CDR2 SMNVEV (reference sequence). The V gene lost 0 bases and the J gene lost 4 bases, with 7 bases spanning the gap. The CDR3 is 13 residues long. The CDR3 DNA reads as TGTGCCAGCAGTTTATCCAAATATTACGAGCAGTACTTC. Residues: CASSLSKYYEQYF.

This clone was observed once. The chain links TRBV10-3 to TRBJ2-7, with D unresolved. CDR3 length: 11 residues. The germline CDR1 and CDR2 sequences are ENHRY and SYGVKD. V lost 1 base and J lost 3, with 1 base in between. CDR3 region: CAISEFYEQYF. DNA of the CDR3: TGTGCCATCAGTGAGTTCTACGAGCAGTACTTC.

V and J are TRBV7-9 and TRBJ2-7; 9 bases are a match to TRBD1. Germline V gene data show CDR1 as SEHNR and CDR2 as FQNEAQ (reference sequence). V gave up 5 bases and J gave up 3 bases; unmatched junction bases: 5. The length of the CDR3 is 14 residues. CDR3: CASSLPGQGYEQYF. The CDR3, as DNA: TGTGCCAGCAGCCTACCGGGACAGGGCTACGAGCAGTACTTC. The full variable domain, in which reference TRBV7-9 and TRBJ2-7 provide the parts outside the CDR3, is DTGVSQNPRHKITKRGQNVTFRCDPISEHNRLYWYRQTLGQGPEFLTYFQNEAQLEKSRLLSDRFSAERPKGSFSTLEIQRTEQGDSAMYLCASSLPGQGYEQYFGPGTRLTVT.